The 16 T cell receptor beta chains listed next were all sequenced from one sample in a study of CD4+ T cells in melanoma. Profiling relied on immunoSEQ multiplex PCR, and the TCRdb table lists in-frame clones only, not all of them. The sample has roughly 50,000 clones, 85% to 90% seen once. What was sequenced was peripheral blood. These receptors were obtained from a human donor with melanoma.

This chain links TRBV6-1 with TRBJ2-1; 8 nucleotides match TRBD1. The CDR3 totals 13 residues. V lost 8 bases to trimming and J lost 3 bases; unmatched junction nucleotides: 3. Germline lookup yields CDR1 MNHNS and CDR2 SASEGT. In DNA form, the CDR3 reads TGTGCCAGCGAACAGGGGGTCTACAATGAGCAGTTCTTC. Its translation is CASEQGVYNEQFF.

The J gene is TRBJ1-2, the V gene TRBV5-5; 8 positions agree with TRBD1. This CDR3 region has 14 residues. CDR1 and CDR2 (germline): SGHKS, YYEKEE (reference sequence). V shed 3 bases and J 4 bases; nucleotides not matched to a gene: 5. CDR3 residues: CASSSGQGRYGYTF. CDR3 nucleotides: TGTGCCAGCAGCTCCGGACAGGGTCGCTATGGCTACACCTTC. The variable domain in full, with the rest retrieved from reference TRBV5-5 and TRBJ1-2, is DAGVTQSPTHLIKTRGQQVTLRCSPISGHKSVSWYQQVLGQGPQFIFQYYEKEERGRGNFPDRFSARQFPNYSSELNVNALLLGDSALYLCASSSGQGRYGYTFGSGTRLTVV.

The V and J genes are TRBV2 and TRBJ2-1; 8 bases agree with TRBD1. Germline V gene sequence: CDR1 SNHLY, CDR2 FYNNEI. The length of the CDR3 is 15 residues. The junction had 4 bases not matched to a gene; V was cut back by 4 bases and J by 2 bases. The CDR3: CASSADRGAYNEQFF. CDR3 in DNA: TGTGCCAGCAGTGCCGACAGGGGAGCCTACAATGAGCAGTTCTTC.

V usage is TRBV12-5 and J usage is TRBJ2-1, with 16 bases lining up with TRBD2. Trimming at V came to 6 bases and at J to 3 bases, leaving 8 bases not matched to a gene. The CDR3 sequence is 18 residues long. Germline assignment: CDR1 LGHNT and CDR2 FRNRAP. The CDR3 DNA sequence: TGTGCTAGTGGGGCCGGGACTAGCGGGGGGGGGATCTACAATGAGCAGTTCTTC. Amino acids: CASGAGTSGGGIYNEQFF.

The V gene is TRBV6-6, the J gene TRBJ2-5; D gene uncertain. The J call may be incorrect, as the DNA end agrees better with TRBJ2-7. The CDR3 contains 13 residues. Germline loops: CDR1 MNHNY, CDR2 SVGAGI (reference sequence). The CDR3 DNA reads TGTGCCAGCAGTTACGTACTGACCTACGAGCAGTACTTC. This encodes CASSYVLTYEQYF.

This clone was detected only once. The V and J genes are TRBV27 and TRBJ2-7; tentative D call: TRBD1 (5 bases). There are 15 residues in the CDR3. CDR1 is MNHEY, CDR2 SMNVEV, per germline (reference sequence). Trimming took 3 bases from V and 1 from J, leaving 13 bases between them. Written as DNA, the CDR3 is TGTGCCAGCAGTTTTACAGGAGCGCTATCCTACGAGCAGTACTTC. Translating it yields CASSFTGALSYEQYF.

This clone came up once. The rearrangement links TRBV5-5 to TRBJ2-7, with 10 bases fitting TRBD1. Per the germline V gene, CDR1 is SGHKS and CDR2 is YYEKEE (reference sequence). V shed 4 bases and J 2 bases; nucleotides not matched to a gene: 12. There are 17 residues in the CDR3. The CDR3 sequence: CASSVVNYGTGAYEQYF. Written as DNA, the CDR3 is TGTGCCAGCAGCGTCGTCAACTACGGGACAGGGGCCTACGAGCAGTACTTC.

This sequence joins TRBV30 and TRBJ2-5; a weak D match, TRBD2 (5 bases). V was clipped by 2 bases and J by 5 bases, with 9 bases between them. Germline V gene data show CDR1 as GTSNPN and CDR2 as SVGIG (reference sequence). This CDR3 comprises 12 residues. The DNA of the CDR3 is TGTGCCTGGAGTACTAGTGTGGAGACCCAGTACTTC. Its translation is CAWSTSVETQYF. The full variable domain, in which reference TRBV30 and TRBJ2-5 provide the parts outside the CDR3, is SQTIHQWPATLVQPVGSPLSLECTVEGTSNPNLYWYRQAAGRGLQLLFYSVGIGQISSEVPQNLSASRPQDRQFILSSKKLLLSDSGFYLCAWSTSVETQYFGPGTRLLVL.

V and J are TRBV7-2 and TRBJ1-2; D is perhaps TRBD1 (6 bases). This CDR3 region has 15 residues. The germline CDR1 and CDR2 sequences are SGHTA and FQGNSA. V was cut by 1 base and J by 4 bases, with 13 bases left in between. DNA of the CDR3: TGTGCCAGCAGCTTAGGGCTGGGGGCGGTCTATGGCTACACCTTC. Its translation: CASSLGLGAVYGYTF.

J is TRBJ1-5 and V is TRBV5-8; 7 bases map to TRBD1. The CDR3 has 15 amino acids. Trimming cost V 4 bases and J 2 bases; bases outside gene matches: 6. Germline loops: CDR1 SGHTS, CDR2 YDEGEE. CDR3 residues: CASSRRQGGNQPQHF. DNA for the CDR3: TGTGCCAGCAGCCGGAGACAGGGTGGCAATCAGCCCCAGCATTTT.

The chain combines TRBV6-1 with TRBJ1-1; perhaps TRBD1 as D (5 bases). This CDR3 comprises 14 residues. Germline values: CDR1 MNHNS, CDR2 SASEGT. V lost 4 bases, J lost 0 bases, and 9 bases lay in between. The CDR3: CASSGLGLNTEAFF. CDR3 bases: TGTGCCAGCAGTGGATTGGGACTGAACACTGAAGCTTTCTTT.

This CDR3 is CASSLRSNEQYF. The CDR3 DNA reads as TGCGCCAGCAGCTTAAGGTCGAACGAGCAGTACTTC. V is TRBV5-1 and J is TRBJ2-7, with no clear D. Germline loops: CDR1 SGHRS, CDR2 YFSETQ. This CDR3 is 12 amino acids long. The ends were cut back, 2 bases at V and 5 bases at J, with 8 bases in the middle.

V gene TRBV7-2 combines with J gene TRBJ2-3; D uncertain. CDR3 length equals 14 residues. V was trimmed by 5 bases and J by 5 bases, leaving 14 bases between them. The germline V gene has CDR1 SGHTA and CDR2 FQGNSA. CDR3 sequence: CASSAFFPQDTQYF. In DNA form, the CDR3 reads TGTGCCAGCAGCGCCTTTTTCCCCCAAGATACGCAGTATTTT.

The rearrangement joins TRBV6-1 to TRBJ2-1, with TRBD1 identical over 7 bases. From germline, CDR1 is MNHNS and CDR2 SASEGT. V lost 2 bases, J lost 15 bases, and 19 bases stayed unmatched. This CDR3 comprises 16 residues. The CDR3, as DNA: TGTGCCAGCAGTGAATTAAGTAAAGGGGGCTCCGGGTTTCGGTTCTTC. Its protein product is CASSELSKGGSGFRFF.

CDR3 nucleotide sequence: TGCGCCAGCCAAGATTACAGGGGACCCGGGGAGCTGTTTTTT. Amino acids: CASQDYRGPGELFF. The gene calls are TRBV5-1 and TRBJ2-2; the match to TRBD1 covers 7 bases. Germline values: CDR1 SGHRS, CDR2 YFSETQ. V was clipped by 7 bases and J by 6 bases; unmatched bases: 9. CDR3 length: 14 amino acids.

This sequence joins TRBV2 and TRBJ1-2; D is unclear. Trimming cost V 6 bases and J 1 base, with 9 bases left between them. Germline V gene sequence: CDR1 SNHLY, CDR2 FYNNEI. The CDR3 is 13 amino acids. The CDR3 DNA follows: TGTGCCAGCAGGAGGACGGTTAACTATGGCTACACCTTC. As protein: CASRRTVNYGYTF.